These T cell receptor beta chains were read from a single sample in a study of blood T cells in healthy people across ages. MiXCR was run by TCRdb on the 5' RACE reads, yielding one entry per CDR3 protein. This table holds 1.8 million or so distinct CDR3 sequences, approximately 40% found once. Material: blood. The receptor set was obtained from a human donor in good health. Each CDR3 is given with its conserved first and last residue.

cdr3_aa,j_call,v_call
CASSLPTHSGANVLTF,TRBJ2-6,TRBV5-1
CSAPPASGSPVDEQFF,TRBJ2-1,TRBV20-1
CASSFHRATNEKLFF,TRBJ1-4,TRBV4-3
CASSAGTGDLNEQYF,TRBJ2-7,TRBV9
CASSLLGGDLFF,TRBJ2-1,TRBV7-9
CASSLGPSGRTYNEQFF,TRBJ2-1,TRBV7-9
CASSPKGGTAKETQYF,TRBJ2-5,TRBV7-9
CASNSWGTDTQYF,TRBJ2-3,TRBV7-9
CASSLVGQGAYEQFF,TRBJ2-1,TRBV27
CAIMGPNYGYTF,TRBJ1-2,TRBV10-3
CASQQGNILNEQFF,TRBJ2-1,TRBV28
CSAGPLTGLDTDTQYF,TRBJ2-3,TRBV20-1
CASSYSADHMNTEAFF,TRBJ1-1,TRBV6-5
CASSAKGQNYGYTF,TRBJ1-2,TRBV2
CASSLVGFSYGYTF,TRBJ1-2,TRBV7-9
CSVLRGQSYTF,TRBJ1-2,TRBV29-1
CASGGTGEGDTQYF,TRBJ2-3,TRBV28
CASSPGRGEFF,TRBJ2-1,TRBV12-3/TRBV12-4
CASSSGDTQPQHF,TRBJ1-5,TRBV28
CSVGGWNTEAFF,TRBJ1-1,TRBV29-1
CASGSTTGGRDTQYF,TRBJ2-3,TRBV13
CASSPPVGEQFF,TRBJ2-1,TRBV7-9
CSASASRRGHYEQYF,TRBJ2-7,TRBV20-1
CATSRGGGSPGYTF,TRBJ1-2,TRBV15
CASSLRGPGDTEAFF,TRBJ1-1,TRBV7-3
CASSSNRGQETQYF,TRBJ2-5,TRBV7-9
CSVDDSFIYGYTF,TRBJ1-2,TRBV29-1
CASGTGWNEQFF,TRBJ2-1,TRBV19
CASSQGLGQGTDAYGYTF,TRBJ1-2,TRBV4-3
CASSHKAPSYGYTF,TRBJ1-2,TRBV6-5
CASSQETANYGYTF,TRBJ1-2,TRBV4-2
CASSQDPSTYNEQFF,TRBJ2-1,TRBV3-1
CASADREKLFF,TRBJ1-4,TRBV6-5
CASSVGDRGRGYTF,TRBJ1-2,TRBV9